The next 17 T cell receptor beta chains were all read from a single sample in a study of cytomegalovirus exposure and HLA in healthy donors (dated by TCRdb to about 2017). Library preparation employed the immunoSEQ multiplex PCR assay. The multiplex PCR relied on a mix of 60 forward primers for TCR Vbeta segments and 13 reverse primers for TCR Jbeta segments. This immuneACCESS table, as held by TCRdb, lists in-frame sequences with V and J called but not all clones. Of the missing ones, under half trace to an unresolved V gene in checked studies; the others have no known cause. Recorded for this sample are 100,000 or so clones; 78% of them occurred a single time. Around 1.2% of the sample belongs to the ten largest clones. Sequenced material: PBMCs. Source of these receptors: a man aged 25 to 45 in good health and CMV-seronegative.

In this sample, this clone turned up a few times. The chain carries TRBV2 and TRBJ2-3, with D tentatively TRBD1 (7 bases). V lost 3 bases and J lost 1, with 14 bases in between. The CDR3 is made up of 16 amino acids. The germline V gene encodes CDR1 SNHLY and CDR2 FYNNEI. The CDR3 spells CASSDPQGGGTDTQYF. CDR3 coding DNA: TGTGCCAGCAGTGATCCCCAGGGGGGCGGCACAGATACGCAGTATTTT.

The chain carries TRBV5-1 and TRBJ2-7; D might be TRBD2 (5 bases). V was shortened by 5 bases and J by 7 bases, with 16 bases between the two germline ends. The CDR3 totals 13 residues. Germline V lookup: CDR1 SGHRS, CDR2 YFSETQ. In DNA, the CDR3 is TGCGCCAGCAGGTTTTCCGGGGTGGGGGAGCAGTACTTC. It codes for CASRFSGVGEQYF.

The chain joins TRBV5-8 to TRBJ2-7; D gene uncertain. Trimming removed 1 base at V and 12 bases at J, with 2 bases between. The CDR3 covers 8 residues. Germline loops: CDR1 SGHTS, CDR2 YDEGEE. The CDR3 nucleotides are TGTGCCAGCAGCTTGCTGTACTTC. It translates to CASSLLYF.

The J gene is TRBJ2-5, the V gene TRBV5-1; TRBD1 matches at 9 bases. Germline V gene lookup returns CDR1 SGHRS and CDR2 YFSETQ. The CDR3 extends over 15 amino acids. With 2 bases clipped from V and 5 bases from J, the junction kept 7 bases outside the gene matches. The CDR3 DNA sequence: TGCGCCAGCAGCTTATTGGGACAGGGAGGCGAGACCCAGTACTTC. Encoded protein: CASSLLGQGGETQYF.

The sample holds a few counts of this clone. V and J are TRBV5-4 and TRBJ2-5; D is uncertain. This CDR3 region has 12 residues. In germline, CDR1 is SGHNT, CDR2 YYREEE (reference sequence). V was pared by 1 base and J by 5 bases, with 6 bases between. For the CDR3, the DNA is TGTGCCAGCAGCTTGCCCAGGGAGACCCAGTACTTC. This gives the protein CASSLPRETQYF. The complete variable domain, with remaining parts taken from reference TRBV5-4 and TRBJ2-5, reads ETGVTQSPTHLIKTRGQQVTLRCSSQSGHNTVSWYQQALGQGPQFIFQYYREEENGRGNFPPRFSGLQFPNYSSELNVNALELDDSALYLCASSLPRETQYFGPGTRLLVL.

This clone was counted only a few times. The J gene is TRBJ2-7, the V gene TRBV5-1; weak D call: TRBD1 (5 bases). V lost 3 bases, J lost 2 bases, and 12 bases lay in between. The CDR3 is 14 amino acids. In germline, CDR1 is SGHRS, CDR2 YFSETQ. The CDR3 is CASSSNTGPYEQYF. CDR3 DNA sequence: TGCGCCAGCAGCTCGAACACAGGTCCCTACGAGCAGTACTTC.

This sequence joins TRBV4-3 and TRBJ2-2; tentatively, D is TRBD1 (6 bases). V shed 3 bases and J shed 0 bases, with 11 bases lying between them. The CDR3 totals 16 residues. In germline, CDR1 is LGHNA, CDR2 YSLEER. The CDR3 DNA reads TGCGCCAGCAGCCATGAGACAGGACCGAACACCGGGGAGCTGTTTTTT. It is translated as CASSHETGPNTGELFF.

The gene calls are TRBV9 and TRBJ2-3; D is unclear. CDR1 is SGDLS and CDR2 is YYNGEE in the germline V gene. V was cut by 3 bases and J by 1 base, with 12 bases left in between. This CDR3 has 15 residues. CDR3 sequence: CASSASPAGTDTQYF. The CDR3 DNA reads TGTGCCAGCAGCGCTTCCCCCGCGGGCACAGATACGCAGTATTTT.

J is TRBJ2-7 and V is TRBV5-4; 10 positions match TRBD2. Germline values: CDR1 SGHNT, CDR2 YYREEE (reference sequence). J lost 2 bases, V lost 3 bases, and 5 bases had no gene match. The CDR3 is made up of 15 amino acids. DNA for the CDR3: TGTGCCAGCAGCTCCTCCGGGACTAGCGCCTACGAGCAGTACTTC. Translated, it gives CASSSSGTSAYEQYF.

The CDR3 nucleotides read TGTGCCAGCAGCCACAGGGGGCGAACTGAAGCTTTCTTT. This gives the protein CASSHRGRTEAFF. The genes are TRBV14 and TRBJ1-1, with 8 bases lining up with TRBD1. V trimming: 3 bases; J trimming: 5 bases; junction bases outside the gene matches: 2. Germline CDR1 reads SGHDN; CDR2 reads FVKESK. This CDR3 spans 13 amino acids. Full variable domain (outside the CDR3, taken from reference TRBV14 and TRBJ1-1): EAGVTQFPSHSVIEKGQTVTLRCDPISGHDNLYWYRRVMGKEIKFLLHFVKESKQDESGMPNNRFLAERTGGTYSTLKVQPAELEDSGVYFCASSHRGRTEAFFGQGTRLTVV.

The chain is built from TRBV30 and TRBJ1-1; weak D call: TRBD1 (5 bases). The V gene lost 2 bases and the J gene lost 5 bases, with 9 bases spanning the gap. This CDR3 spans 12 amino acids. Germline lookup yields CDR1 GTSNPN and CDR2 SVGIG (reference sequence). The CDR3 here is CAWSSTATEAFF. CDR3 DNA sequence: TGTGCCTGGAGTTCGACAGCTACTGAAGCTTTCTTT.

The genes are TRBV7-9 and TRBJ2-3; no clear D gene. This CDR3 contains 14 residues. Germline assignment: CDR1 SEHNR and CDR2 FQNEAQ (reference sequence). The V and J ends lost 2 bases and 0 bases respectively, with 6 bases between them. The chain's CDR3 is CASSLSLSTDTQYF. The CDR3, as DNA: TGTGCCAGCAGCTTATCCCTCAGCACAGATACGCAGTATTTT. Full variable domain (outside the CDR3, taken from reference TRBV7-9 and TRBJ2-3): DTGVSQNPRHKITKRGQNVTFRCDPISEHNRLYWYRQTLGQGPEFLTYFQNEAQLEKSRLLSDRFSAERPKGSFSTLEIQRTEQGDSAMYLCASSLSLSTDTQYFGPGTRLTVL.

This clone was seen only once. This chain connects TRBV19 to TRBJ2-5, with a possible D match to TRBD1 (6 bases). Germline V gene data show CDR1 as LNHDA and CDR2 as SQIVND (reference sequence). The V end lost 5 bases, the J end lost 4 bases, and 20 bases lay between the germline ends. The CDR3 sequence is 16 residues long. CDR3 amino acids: CASSPPGQQGRETQYF. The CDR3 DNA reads TGTGCCAGTAGTCCGCCCGGACAGCAGGGTAGAGAGACCCAGTACTTC. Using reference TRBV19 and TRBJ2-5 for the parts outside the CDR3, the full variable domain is DGGITQSPKYLFRKEGQNVTLSCEQNLNHDAMYWYRQDPGQGLRLIYYSQIVNDFQKGDIAEGYSVSREKKESFPLTVTSAQKNPTAFYLCASSPPGQQGRETQYFGPGTRLLVL.

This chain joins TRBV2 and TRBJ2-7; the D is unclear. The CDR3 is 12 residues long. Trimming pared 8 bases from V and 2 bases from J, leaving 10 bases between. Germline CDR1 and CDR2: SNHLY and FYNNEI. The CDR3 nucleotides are TGTGCCAGCTTCGGAGAGGCCTACGAGCAGTACTTC. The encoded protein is CASFGEAYEQYF. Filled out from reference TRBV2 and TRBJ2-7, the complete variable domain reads EPEVTQTPSHQVTQMGQEVILRCVPISNHLYFYWYRQILGQKVEFLVSFYNNEISEKSEIFDDQFSVERPDGSNFTLKIRSTKLEDSAMYFCASFGEAYEQYFGPGTRLTVT.

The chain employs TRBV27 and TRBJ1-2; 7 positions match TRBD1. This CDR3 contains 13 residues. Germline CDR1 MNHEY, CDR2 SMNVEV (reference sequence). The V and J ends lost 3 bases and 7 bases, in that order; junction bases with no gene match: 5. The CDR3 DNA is TGTGCCAGCAGTTTTACAGGGGCCCGTGGCTACACCTTC. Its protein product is CASSFTGARGYTF.

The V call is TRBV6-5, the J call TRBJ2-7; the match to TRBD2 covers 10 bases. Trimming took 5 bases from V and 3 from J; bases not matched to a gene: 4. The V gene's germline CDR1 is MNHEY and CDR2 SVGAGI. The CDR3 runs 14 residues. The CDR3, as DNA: TGTGCCAGCAGTCCGGGACTAGCGAGCTACGAGCAGTACTTC. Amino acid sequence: CASSPGLASYEQYF.

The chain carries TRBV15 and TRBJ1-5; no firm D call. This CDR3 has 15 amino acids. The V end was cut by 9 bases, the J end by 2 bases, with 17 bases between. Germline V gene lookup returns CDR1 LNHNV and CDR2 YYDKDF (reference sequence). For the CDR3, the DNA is TGTGCCACGAGGGTCTGGGCGGCGGGCAATCAGCCCCAGCATTTT. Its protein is CATRVWAAGNQPQHF.